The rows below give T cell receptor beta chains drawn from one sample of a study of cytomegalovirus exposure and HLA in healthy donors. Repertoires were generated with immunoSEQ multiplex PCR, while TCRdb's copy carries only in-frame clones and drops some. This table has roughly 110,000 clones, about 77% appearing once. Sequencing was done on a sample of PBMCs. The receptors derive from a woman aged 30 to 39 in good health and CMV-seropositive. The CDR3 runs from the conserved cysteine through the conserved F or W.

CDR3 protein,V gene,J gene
CASSPRDRGDTEAFF,TRBV18,TRBJ1-1
CASMSDRGGTEAFF,TRBV27,TRBJ1-1
CASSYSGTSNLEQYF,TRBV6-5,TRBJ2-5
CAWTSGVGTDTQYF,TRBV30,TRBJ2-3
CASSLDGLWNTEAFF,TRBV5-1,TRBJ1-1
CASSTTGAGSYNSPLHF,TRBV7-8,TRBJ1-6
CASSSRTGGQETQYF,TRBV5-1,TRBJ2-5
CASSLLAGGWNTQYF,TRBV13,TRBJ2-3
CASSPLALGGETQYF,TRBV4-1,TRBJ2-5
CASSSQGGSPLHF,TRBV7-3,TRBJ1-6
CSSSYPNRGNTGELFF,TRBV7-9,TRBJ2-2
CASSKTGSEAFF,TRBV6-6,TRBJ1-1
CAISAVTSGDYEQYF,TRBV10-3,TRBJ2-7
CASSFTRDRGDTEAFF,TRBV7-6,TRBJ1-1
CASSPFQGAGYGYTF,TRBV4-1,TRBJ1-2
CASSLDRDICTDTQYF,TRBV10-1,TRBJ2-3
CATSRATANTGELFF,TRBV15,TRBJ2-2
CASYSGARIYGYTF,TRBV5-5,TRBJ1-2